The 3 T cell receptor beta chains reported below all come from one sample, sequenced in a study of neoadjuvant anti-PD-1 for oral cavity cancer. As for time point: after neoadjuvant nivolumab, at surgical resection. Profiled with immunoSEQ multiplex PCR; TCRdb holds only in-frame clones, not every one. Seen here are approximately 23,000 clones, 40% to 45% observed once, and the top ten hold almost 40%. This sample comprised tumor tissue, obtained after nivolumab (anti-PD-1) treatment. These receptor sequences come from a person aged 35-79 years with oral cavity squamous cell carcinoma.

CDR3 DNA: TGTGCCAGCAGTCGGCGGACAGGGAGGCCCGGGGGCTATGGCTACACCTTC. Translated: CASSRRTGRPGGYGYTF. This rearrangement joins TRBV27 to TRBJ1-2, with 8 bases fitting TRBD1. The ends lost 5 bases at V and 4 bases at J; junction bases unmatched: 15. The CDR3 has 17 amino acids. Germline V gives CDR1 MNHEY, CDR2 SMNVEV (reference sequence).

V and J are TRBV5-8 and TRBJ2-1, with a tentative D call TRBD1 (5 bases). This CDR3 comprises 15 residues. Trimming removed 0 bases at V and 2 bases at J, with 9 bases between. Germline CDR1 reads SGHTS; CDR2 reads YDEGEE. As DNA, the CDR3 is TGTGCCAGCAGCTTGGGACGGACAACCTACAATGAGCAGTTCTTC. This gives the protein CASSLGRTTYNEQFF.

This clone has a count of ten or more. V is TRBV7-9 and J is TRBJ1-1; D not resolved. The CDR3 length is 13 residues. Germline V CDR1 and CDR2: SEHNR, FQNEAQ (reference sequence). Trimming removed 1 base from V and 5 bases from J, with 8 bases in between. The CDR3 DNA is TGTGCCAGCAGCTTAGTGAAGGAAACTGAAGCTTTCTTT. The encoded protein is CASSLVKETEAFF.